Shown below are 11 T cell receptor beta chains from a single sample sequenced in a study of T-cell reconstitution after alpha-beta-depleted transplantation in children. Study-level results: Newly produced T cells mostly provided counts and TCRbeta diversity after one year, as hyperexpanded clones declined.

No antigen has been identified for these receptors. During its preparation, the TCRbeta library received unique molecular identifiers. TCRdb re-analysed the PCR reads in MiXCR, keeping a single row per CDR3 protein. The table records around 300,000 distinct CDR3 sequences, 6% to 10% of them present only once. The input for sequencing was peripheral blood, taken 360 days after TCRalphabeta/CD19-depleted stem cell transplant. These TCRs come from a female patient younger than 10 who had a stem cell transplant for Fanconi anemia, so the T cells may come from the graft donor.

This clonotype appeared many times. As DNA, the CDR3 is TGTGCCATCGGAGGGCTCCCCGGGGATGAGCAGTTCTTC. This codes for CAIGGLPGDEQFF. The chain links TRBV10-3 to TRBJ2-1; TRBD2 is a possible D gene (6 bases). With 8 bases removed from V and 8 bases from J, the gap between germline ends came to 16 bases. Germline V gene data show CDR1 as ENHRY and CDR2 as SYGVKD. The length of the CDR3 is 13 residues.

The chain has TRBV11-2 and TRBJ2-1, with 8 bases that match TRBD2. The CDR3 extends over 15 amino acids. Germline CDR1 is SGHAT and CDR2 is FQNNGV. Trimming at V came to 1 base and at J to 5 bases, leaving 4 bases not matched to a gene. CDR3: CASSLGLAFHNEQFF. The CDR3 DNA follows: TGTGCCAGCAGCTTAGGACTAGCGTTCCACAATGAGCAGTTCTTC.

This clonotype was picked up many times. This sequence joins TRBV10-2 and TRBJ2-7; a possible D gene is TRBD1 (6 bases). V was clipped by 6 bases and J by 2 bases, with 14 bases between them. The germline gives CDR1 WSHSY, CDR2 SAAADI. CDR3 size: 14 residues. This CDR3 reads CASRSVDSTYEQYF. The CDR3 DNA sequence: TGCGCCAGCAGGAGTGTGGACAGTACCTACGAGCAGTACTTC.

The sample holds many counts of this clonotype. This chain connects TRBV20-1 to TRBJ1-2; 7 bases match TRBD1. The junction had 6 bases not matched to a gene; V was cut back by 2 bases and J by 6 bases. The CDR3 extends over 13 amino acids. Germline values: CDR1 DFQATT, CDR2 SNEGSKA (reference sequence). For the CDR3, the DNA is TGCAGTGCTAGATCGGGACAGTTGGATGGCTACACCTTC. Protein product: CSARSGQLDGYTF.

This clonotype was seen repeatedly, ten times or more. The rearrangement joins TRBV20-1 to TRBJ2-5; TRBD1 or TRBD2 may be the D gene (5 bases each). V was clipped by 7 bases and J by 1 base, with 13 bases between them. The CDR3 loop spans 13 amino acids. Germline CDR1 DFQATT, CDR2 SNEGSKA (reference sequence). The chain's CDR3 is CSGWGRIQETQYF. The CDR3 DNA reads TGCAGTGGGTGGGGGAGAATCCAAGAGACCCAGTACTTC.

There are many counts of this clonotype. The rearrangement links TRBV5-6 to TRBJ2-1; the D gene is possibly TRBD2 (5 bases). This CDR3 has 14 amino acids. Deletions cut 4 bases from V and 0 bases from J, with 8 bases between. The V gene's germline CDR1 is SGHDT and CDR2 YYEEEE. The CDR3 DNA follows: TGTGCCAGCAGCAAAACTAGCTCCTACAATGAGCAGTTCTTC. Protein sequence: CASSKTSSYNEQFF.

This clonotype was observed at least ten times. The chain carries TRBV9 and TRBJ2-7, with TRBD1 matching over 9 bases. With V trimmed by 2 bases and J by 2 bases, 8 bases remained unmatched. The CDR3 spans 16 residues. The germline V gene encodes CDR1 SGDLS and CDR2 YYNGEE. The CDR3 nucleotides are TGTGCCAGCAGCGTCTCGGGACAGGGATTACCCTACGAGCAGTACTTC. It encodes CASSVSGQGLPYEQYF.

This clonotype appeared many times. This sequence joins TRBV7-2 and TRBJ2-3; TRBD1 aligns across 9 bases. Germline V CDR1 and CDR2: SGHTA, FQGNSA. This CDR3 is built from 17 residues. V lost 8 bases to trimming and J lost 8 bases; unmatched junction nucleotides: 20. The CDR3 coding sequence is TGTGCCAGCCGATTGACAGGGGGGGATTTGGCTTATTCTACGCAGTATTTT. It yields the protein CASRLTGGDLAYSTQYF.

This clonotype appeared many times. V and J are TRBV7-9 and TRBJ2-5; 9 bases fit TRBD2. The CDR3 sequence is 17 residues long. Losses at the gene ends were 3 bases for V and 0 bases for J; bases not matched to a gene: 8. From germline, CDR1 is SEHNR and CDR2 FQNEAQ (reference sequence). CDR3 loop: CASSLGSGGLYQETQYF. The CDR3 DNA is TGTGCCAGCAGCTTGGGTAGCGGGGGCCTGTACCAAGAGACCCAGTACTTC.

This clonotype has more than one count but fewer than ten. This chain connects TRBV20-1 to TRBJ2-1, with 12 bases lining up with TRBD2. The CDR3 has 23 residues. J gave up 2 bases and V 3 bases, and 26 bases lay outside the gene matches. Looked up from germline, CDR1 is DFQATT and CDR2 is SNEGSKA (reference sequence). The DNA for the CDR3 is TGCAGTGCTAGGAGTTCCGGGACAGGGGAGAAGTCTAGCGGGGGGGTCGCCTACAATGAGCAGTTCTTC. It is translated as CSARSSGTGEKSSGGVAYNEQFF.

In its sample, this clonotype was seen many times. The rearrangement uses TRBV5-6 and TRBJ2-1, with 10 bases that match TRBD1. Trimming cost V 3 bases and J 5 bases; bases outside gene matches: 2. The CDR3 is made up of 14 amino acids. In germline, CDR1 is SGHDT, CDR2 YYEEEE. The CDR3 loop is CASSWDRGHNEQFF. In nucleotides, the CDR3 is TGTGCCAGCAGCTGGGACAGGGGTCACAATGAGCAGTTCTTC.